A single sample is the source of the 3 T cell receptor beta chains below, sequenced in a study of blood T cell repertoires in COVID-19. TCRdb's copy holds only in-frame clones and misses some; the assay was immunoSEQ multiplex PCR. The table includes around 120,000 clones, around 82% detected once. The sample was peripheral blood. These receptors were obtained from a man older than 75 with active or convalescent COVID-19.

The CDR3 bases are TGCGCCACCGAGGGTGTCGGACAGAGCAATCAGCCCCAGCATTTT. This translates into CATEGVGQSNQPQHF. The chain has TRBV23-1 and TRBJ1-5, with TRBD1 as a possible D gene (6 bases). TRBV23-1 falls under the ORF class, with uncertain function. The CDR3 has 15 amino acids. Trimming shortened V by 10 bases and J by 1 base, and 17 bases separated the two germline ends.

In this sample, this clone turned up a few times. The chain is built from TRBV11-3 and TRBJ2-3; possibly TRBD1 for D (5 bases). From germline, CDR1 is SGHNT and CDR2 YENEEA. Between the trimmed V and J ends, which lost 5 bases and 0 bases, there was a span of 6 bases. The CDR3 spans 13 residues. The CDR3 DNA follows: TGTGCCAGCAGCCCAGGGAGCACAGATACGCAGTATTTT. This translates into CASSPGSTDTQYF.

This sequence joins TRBV5-3 and TRBJ1-2; TRBD1 is a possible D gene (5 bases). TRBV5-3 is recorded as an ORF, its role being uncertain. CDR3 length: 15 residues. Trimming left V 0 bases short and J 8 bases short, with 17 bases between. The CDR3 here is CARSLEQGGFRGYTF. DNA for the CDR3: TGTGCCAGAAGCTTGGAGCAGGGAGGGTTTAGAGGCTACACCTTC.